The rows below give T cell receptor beta chains drawn from one sample of a study of a mutant IDH1 vaccine in newly diagnosed glioma. For these receptors, no antigen is known. Only in-frame clones appear in the TCRdb table, and some are missing; sequencing was by immunoSEQ multiplex PCR. This table has approximately 56,000 clones, about 79% appearing once. The starting material was PBMCs, obtained from a glioma patient whose treatment included an IDH1 peptide vaccine. The origin of the receptors is a man aged 50 to 60 with glioma. CDR3s include the opening cysteine and the closing phenylalanine or tryptophan. D genes are given only for firm matches. A clone size is listed for some rows: how often the clone was seen (once, few, many), or a class if it is expanded.

length	V	J	size	D	CDR3	DNA
13	TRBV18	TRBJ2-1	.	.	CASSPQGKGEQFF	TGTGCCAGCTCACCACAAGGAAAGGGTGAGCAGTTCTTC
13	TRBV4-1	TRBJ2-5	.	.	CASSPGDQETQYF	TGCGCCAGCAGCCCGGGGGATCAAGAGACCCAGTACTTC
14	TRBV7-9	TRBJ1-1	.	TRBD1	CASSFRDRGRLAFF	TGTGCCAGCAGCTTCCGGGACAGGGGACGTTTGGCTTTCTTT
16	TRBV5-4	TRBJ2-2	.	TRBD1	CASSLATGDHTGELFF	TGTGCCAGCAGCTTGGCGACAGGGGATCACACCGGGGAGCTGTTTTTT
14	TRBV5-1	TRBJ1-2	.	.	CASGDPTNGQGYTF	TGCGCCAGCGGGGACCCGACGAACGGACAGGGCTACACCTTC
14	TRBV4-1	TRBJ1-1	many	.	CASSYSGAGTEAFF	TGCGCCAGCAGCTATTCAGGGGCCGGCACTGAAGCTTTCTTT
17	TRBV19	TRBJ2-3	.	.	CASSISGGWRSTDTQYF	TGTGCCAGTAGTATATCTGGTGGTTGGCGGAGCACAGATACGCAGTATTTT
13	TRBV29-1	TRBJ2-1	.	TRBD1	CSVDHRGYNEQFF	TGCAGCGTTGACCACAGGGGTTACAATGAGCAGTTCTTC
15	TRBV19	TRBJ1-5	once	.	CASESRDGAYQPQHF	TGTGCCAGTGAATCCCGGGACGGCGCTTATCAGCCCCAGCATTTT
16	TRBV6-1	TRBJ1-1	.	.	CASSERAGIMNTEAFF	TGTGCCAGCAGTGAAAGGGCAGGGATTATGAACACTGAAGCTTTCTTT
15	TRBV28	TRBJ1-1	.	.	CASSPRGGGLTEAFF	TGTGCCAGCAGTCCCAGGGGAGGGGGGCTCACTGAAGCTTTCTTT
14	TRBV4-1	TRBJ2-7	.	.	CASSLRGSALEQYF	TGCGCCAGCAGCCTTCGGGGGTCGGCCCTCGAGCAGTACTTC
13	TRBV11-2	TRBJ1-2	once	.	CASSLERQYGYTF	TGTGCCAGCAGCTTAGAGCGACAATATGGCTACACCTTC
11	TRBV28	TRBJ1-5	.	.	CASSLYQPQHF	TGTGCCAGCAGTTTATATCAGCCCCAGCATTTT
14	TRBV5-1	TRBJ2-3	few	.	CASSPLGSLDTQYF	TGCGCCAGCAGCCCCCTCGGGTCGCTGGATACGCAGTATTTT
18	TRBV4-3	TRBJ1-5	.	.	CASSQEVVIGAHNQPQHF	TGCGCCAGCAGCCAAGAAGTCGTGATTGGGGCCCACAATCAGCCCCAGCATTTT
17	TRBV10-3	TRBJ2-2	.	TRBD1	CAIRGTGTGTNTGELFF	TGTGCCATCAGGGGAACCGGGACAGGCACGAACACCGGGGAGCTGTTTTTT
15	TRBV10-3	TRBJ1-2	.	TRBD1	CAIRSLETGENGYTF	TGTGCCATCAGATCCCTAGAGACAGGGGAAAATGGCTACACCTTC
15	TRBV6-5	TRBJ1-5	.	TRBD1	CASRSDRGGNQPQHF	TGTGCCAGCAGATCGGACAGGGGGGGCAATCAGCCCCAGCATTTT
13	TRBV7-9	TRBJ1-1	.	.	CASSLVPHTEAFF	TGTGCCAGCAGCTTAGTGCCCCACACTGAAGCTTTCTTT
13	TRBV18	TRBJ2-3	.	.	CASSQVAADTQYF	TGTGCCAGCTCACAAGTGGCAGCAGATACGCAGTATTTT
16	TRBV5-1	TRBJ2-1	.	TRBD2	CASSPQTSGGLNEQFF	TGCGCCAGCAGCCCTCAGACTAGCGGGGGACTCAATGAGCAGTTCTTC
14	TRBV7-8	TRBJ1-2	once	.	CASSLDRAVPGYTF	TGTGCCAGCAGCTTAGACAGGGCGGTGCCTGGCTACACCTTC
17	TRBV7-2	TRBJ1-2	.	.	CASSLGPVGTTNYGYTF	TGTGCCAGCAGCTTAGGGCCCGTGGGTACTACTAACTATGGCTACACCTTC
12	TRBV2	TRBJ2-5	.	TRBD1	CASRGQQETQYF	TGTGCCAGCAGGGGACAGCAAGAGACCCAGTACTTC
16	TRBV29-1	TRBJ1-1	few	.	CSVGAGRSGWGTEAFF	TGCAGCGTTGGAGCGGGTCGCAGCGGGTGGGGCACTGAAGCTTTCTTT
14	TRBV30	TRBJ2-7	once	TRBD1	CAWSDRGRTYEQYF	TGTGCCTGGAGCGACAGGGGGCGCACCTACGAGCAGTACTTC
15	TRBV7-9	TRBJ2-3	once	TRBD2	CASSPGTSKVNTQYF	TGTGCCAGCAGTCCCGGGACTAGCAAAGTAAATACGCAGTATTTT
13	TRBV7-9	TRBJ1-4	.	.	CASRSTINEKLFF	TGTGCCAGCAGATCGACTATTAATGAAAAACTGTTTTTT
13	TRBV2	TRBJ1-1	.	.	CASTGEVNTEAFF	TGTGCCAGCACCGGGGAGGTTAACACTGAAGCTTTCTTT
13	TRBV5-1	TRBJ1-4	.	TRBD1	CASQGQNNEKLFF	TGCGCCTCCCAGGGACAGAATAATGAAAAACTGTTTTTT
16	TRBV27	TRBJ2-1	.	.	CASSLPPGTSGDEQFF	TGTGCCAGCAGTTTACCCCCCGGGACATCCGGGGATGAGCAGTTCTTC
12	TRBV6-1	TRBJ2-2	many	TRBD1	CASSRTGGELFF	TGTGCCAGCAGCCGGACAGGAGGGGAGCTGTTTTTT
15	TRBV9	TRBJ1-1	.	.	CASSPLKGGGTEAFF	TGTGCCAGCAGCCCCCTAAAGGGAGGGGGTACTGAAGCTTTCTTT
15	TRBV5-4	TRBJ2-3	.	.	CASSPVSGGTDTQYF	TGTGCCAGCAGCCCTGTCTCTGGAGGCACAGATACGCAGTATTTT
14	TRBV27	TRBJ2-7	.	.	CASRYPGSKGEQYF	TGTGCCAGCAGGTACCCGGGAAGCAAGGGCGAGCAGTACTTC
15	TRBV5-1	TRBJ2-3	.	TRBD1	CASSSGQGATDTQYF	TGCGCCAGCAGCTCAGGACAGGGAGCTACAGATACGCAGTATTTT
15	TRBV5-6	TRBJ1-2	.	.	CASSRAGRLDYGYTF	TGTGCCAGCAGCCGGGCGGGGAGGCTAGACTATGGCTACACCTTC
17	TRBV4-1	TRBJ2-2	once	TRBD2	CASSQETVRGGAGELFF	TGCGCCAGCAGCCAAGAGACCGTTCGCGGGGGGGCCGGGGAGCTGTTTTTT
13	TRBV30	TRBJ1-1	.	TRBD1	CAWSGDRDDEAFF	TGTGCCTGGAGTGGGGACAGGGATGATGAAGCTTTCTTT
11	TRBV6-5	TRBJ2-1	few	.	CASRGRAEQFF	TGTGCCAGCAGGGGTCGGGCTGAGCAGTTCTTC